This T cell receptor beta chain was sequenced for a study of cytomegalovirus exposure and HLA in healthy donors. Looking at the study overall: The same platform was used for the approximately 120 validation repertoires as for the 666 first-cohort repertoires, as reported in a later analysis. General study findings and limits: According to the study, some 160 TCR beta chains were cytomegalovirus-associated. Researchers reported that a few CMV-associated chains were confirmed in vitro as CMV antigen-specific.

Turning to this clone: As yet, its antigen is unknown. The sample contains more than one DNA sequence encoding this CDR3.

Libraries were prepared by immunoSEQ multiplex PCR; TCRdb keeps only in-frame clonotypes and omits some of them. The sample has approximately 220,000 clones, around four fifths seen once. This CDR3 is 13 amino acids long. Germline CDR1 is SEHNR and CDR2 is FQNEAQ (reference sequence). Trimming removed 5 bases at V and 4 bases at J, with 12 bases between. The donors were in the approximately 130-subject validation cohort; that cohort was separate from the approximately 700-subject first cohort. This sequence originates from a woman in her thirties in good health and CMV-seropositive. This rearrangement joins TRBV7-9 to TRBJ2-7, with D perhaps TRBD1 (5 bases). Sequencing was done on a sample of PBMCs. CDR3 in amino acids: CASSERTIYEQYF. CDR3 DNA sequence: TGTGCCAGCAGCGAACGGACAATTTACGAGCAGTACTTC.